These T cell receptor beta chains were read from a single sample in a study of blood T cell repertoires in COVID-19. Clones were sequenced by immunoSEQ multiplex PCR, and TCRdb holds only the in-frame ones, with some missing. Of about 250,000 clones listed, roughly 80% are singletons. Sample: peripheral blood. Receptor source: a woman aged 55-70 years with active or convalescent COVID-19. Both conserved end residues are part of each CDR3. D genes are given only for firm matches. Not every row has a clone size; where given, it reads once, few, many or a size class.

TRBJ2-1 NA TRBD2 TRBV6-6 CASSVGGTYNEQFF TGTGCCAGCAGCGTCGGGGGGACCTACAATGAGCAGTTCTTC
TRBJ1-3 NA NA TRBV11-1 CASSPGLSGNTIYF TGTGCCAGCAGCCCGGGACTTTCTGGAAACACCATATATTTT
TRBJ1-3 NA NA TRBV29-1 CSGGGGSGNTIYF TGCAGCGGGGGCGGAGGTTCTGGAAACACCATATATTTT
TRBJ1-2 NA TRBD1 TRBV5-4 CASSSNSGTGTHGYTF TGTGCCAGCAGCTCCAATTCCGGGACAGGGACCCATGGCTACACCTTC
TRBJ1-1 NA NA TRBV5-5 CASSYDSGTEAFF TGTGCCAGCAGCTATGACAGTGGCACTGAAGCTTTCTTT
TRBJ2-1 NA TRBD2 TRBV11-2 CASSFGLAGKNEQFF TGTGCCAGCAGCTTCGGACTAGCGGGAAAGAATGAGCAGTTCTTC
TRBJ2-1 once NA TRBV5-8 CASSLLTDEQFF TGTGCCAGCAGCTTGCTCACGGATGAGCAGTTCTTC
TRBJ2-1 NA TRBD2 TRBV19 CASSITSGLAGFYNEQFF TGTGCCAGTAGTATAACCTCGGGACTAGCGGGATTCTACAATGAGCAGTTCTTC
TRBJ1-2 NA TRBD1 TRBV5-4 CASSVGQGGGYTF TGTGCCAGCAGCGTCGGACAGGGTGGGGGCTACACCTTC
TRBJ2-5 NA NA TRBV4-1 CASSQDLVQETQYF TGCGCCAGCAGCCAAGATCTAGTCCAAGAGACCCAGTACTTC
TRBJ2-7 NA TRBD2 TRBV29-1 CSGAGTSGRFSYEQYF TGCAGCGGCGCCGGGACTAGCGGGAGGTTTTCCTACGAGCAGTACTTC
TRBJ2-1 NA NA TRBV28 CASSLISGHEQFF TGTGCCAGCAGTTTAATAAGCGGTCATGAGCAGTTCTTC
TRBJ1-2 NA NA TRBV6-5 CATRQTANYGYTF TGTGCCACTAGGCAGACAGCTAACTATGGCTACACCTTC
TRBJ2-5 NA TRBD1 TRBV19 CASSQDRPQETQYF TGTGCCAGTAGTCAGGACAGGCCGCAAGAGACCCAGTACTTC
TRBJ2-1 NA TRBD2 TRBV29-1 CSVQSVGLAGGSSYNEQFF TGCAGCGTTCAAAGTGTGGGACTAGCGGGGGGCAGCTCCTACAATGAGCAGTTCTTC
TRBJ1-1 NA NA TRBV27 CASSPRGGMNTEAFF TGTGCCAGCAGTCCCCGCGGGGGAATGAACACTGAAGCTTTCTTT
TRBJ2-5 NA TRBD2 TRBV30 CAWSKGTSGRSLQETQYF TGTGCCTGGAGTAAAGGGACTAGCGGGAGGAGCCTTCAAGAGACCCAGTACTTC
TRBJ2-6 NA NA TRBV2 CASRGGSGANVLTF TGTGCCAGCAGGGGGGGCTCTGGGGCCAACGTCCTGACTTTC
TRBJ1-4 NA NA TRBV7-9 CASSPDSGVTNEKLFF TGTGCCAGCAGCCCCGACAGTGGGGTAACTAATGAAAAACTGTTTTTT
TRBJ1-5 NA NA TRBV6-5 CASSHSSGSGNQPQHF TGTGCCAGCAGTCACTCCTCAGGGTCGGGCAATCAGCCCCAGCATTTT
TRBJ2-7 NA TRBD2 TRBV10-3 CAISLSGIYEQYF TGTGCCATCAGCCTTAGCGGGATCTACGAGCAGTACTTC
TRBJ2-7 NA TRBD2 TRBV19 CASSRAGGHGEQYF TGTGCCAGTAGTAGGGCGGGAGGGCATGGCGAGCAGTACTTC
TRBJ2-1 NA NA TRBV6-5 CASSNRDSLQQFF TGTGCCAGCAGTAACCGGGACTCCCTTCAGCAGTTCTTC
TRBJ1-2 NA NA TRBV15 CATSFTGLDGYTF TGTGCCACCAGCTTTACAGGGCTCGATGGCTACACCTTC
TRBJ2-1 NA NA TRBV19 CASSMDFSWYNEQFF TGTGCCAGTAGTATGGACTTTAGCTGGTACAATGAGCAGTTCTTC
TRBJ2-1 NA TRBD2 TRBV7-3 CASSLPGLTNEQFF TGTGCCAGCAGCTTACCGGGACTAACTAATGAGCAGTTCTTC
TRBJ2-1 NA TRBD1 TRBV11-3 CASSLRQGAAYNEQFF TGTGCCAGCAGCCTCCGACAGGGGGCTGCCTACAATGAGCAGTTCTTC
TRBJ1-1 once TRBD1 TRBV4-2 CASSQLGQGGTEAFF TGTGCCAGCAGCCAGTTGGGACAGGGGGGTACTGAAGCTTTCTTT
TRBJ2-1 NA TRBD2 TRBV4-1 CASSQPLADTMRRQFF TGCGCCAGCAGCCAACCACTAGCGGATACAATGAGGCGGCAGTTCTTC
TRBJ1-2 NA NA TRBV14 CASSQAHGFGRGGYTF TGTGCCAGCAGCCAAGCGCATGGTTTTGGGAGGGGTGGCTACACCTTC
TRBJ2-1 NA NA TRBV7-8 CASSHERSIPYNEQFF TGTGCCAGCAGCCATGAACGGAGTATCCCCTACAATGAGCAGTTCTTC
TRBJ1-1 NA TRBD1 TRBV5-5 CASSGGTVGIMNTEAFF TGTGCCAGCAGCGGGGGGACAGTTGGAATTATGAACACTGAAGCTTTCTTT
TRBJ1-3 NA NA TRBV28 CASSSLDRFGGNTIYF TGTGCCAGCAGTTCACTCGACAGGTTTGGTGGAAACACCATATATTTT
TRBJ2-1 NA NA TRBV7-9 CASSLGGRSGNEQFF TGTGCCAGCAGCTTAGGAGGGAGGAGTGGCAATGAGCAGTTCTTC
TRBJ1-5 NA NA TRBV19 CASRTAGGPQHF TGTGCCAGTAGAACCGCGGGGGGGCCCCAGCATTTT
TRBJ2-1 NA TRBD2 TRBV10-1 CASGETGLAGQGSQFF TGCGCCAGCGGTGAAACGGGACTAGCGGGGCAAGGGTCGCAGTTCTTC
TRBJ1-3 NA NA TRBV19 CASTILNSLGNTIYF TGTGCCAGTACCATACTGAACAGTCTTGGAAACACCATATATTTT
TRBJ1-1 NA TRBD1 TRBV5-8 CASSPKRDRGVENTEAFF TGTGCCAGCAGTCCTAAGAGGGACAGGGGGGTGGAGAACACTGAAGCTTTCTTT
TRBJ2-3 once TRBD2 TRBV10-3 CAISESTSGDTDTQYF TGTGCCATCAGTGAGTCGACTAGCGGGGACACAGATACGCAGTATTTT
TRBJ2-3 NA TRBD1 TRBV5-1 CASSSSGQLTDTQYF TGCGCCAGCAGCTCCTCGGGACAGCTCACAGATACGCAGTATTTT
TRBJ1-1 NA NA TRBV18 CASSPTGDTEAFF TGTGCCAGCTCACCTACGGGGGACACTGAAGCTTTCTTT
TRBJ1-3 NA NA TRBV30 CAWSYSGNTIYF TGTGCCTGGAGTTACTCTGGAAACACCATATATTTT
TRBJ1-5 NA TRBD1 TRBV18 CASSQTGERQPQHF TGTGCCAGCTCACAGACAGGGGAGAGGCAGCCCCAGCATTTT
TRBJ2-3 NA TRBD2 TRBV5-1 CASRAGGTFDTQYF TGCGCCAGCAGAGCCGGGGGGACCTTCGATACGCAGTATTTT
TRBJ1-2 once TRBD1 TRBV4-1 CASSQKISGGTGGLGYTF TGCGCCAGCAGCCAAAAGATAAGTGGGGGGACAGGGGGCCTCGGCTACACCTTC
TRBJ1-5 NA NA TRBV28 CASSLSEGNQPQHF TGTGCCAGCAGTTTATCGGAGGGCAATCAGCCCCAGCATTTT
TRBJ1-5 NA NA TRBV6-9 CASSYLRLFVDNPMERQPQHF TGTGCCAGCAGTTATCTTAGGCTGTTCGTGGACAACCCTATGGAAAGGCAGCCCCAGCATTTT
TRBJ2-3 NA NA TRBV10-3 CAISESAGTGYRDTQYF TGTGCCATCAGTGAGTCGGCCGGGACTGGATACCGTGATACGCAGTATTTT
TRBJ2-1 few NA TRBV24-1 CATSPGGGGGTYEQFF TGTGCCACCAGTCCGGGCGGTGGGGGAGGCACTTATGAGCAGTTCTTC
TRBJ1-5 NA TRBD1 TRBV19 CASTVRDRGSSNQPQHF TGTGCCAGTACAGTCCGGGACAGGGGATCGAGCAATCAGCCCCAGCATTTT
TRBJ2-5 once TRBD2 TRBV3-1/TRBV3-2 CASSPLGLEETQYF TGTGCCAGCAGCCCTCTCGGACTAGAAGAGACCCAGTACTTC
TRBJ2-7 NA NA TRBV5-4 CASSLPTGLPRAEQYF TGTGCCAGCAGCTTGCCTACAGGCCTCCCCCGGGCCGAGCAGTACTTC
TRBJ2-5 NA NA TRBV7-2 CASSSTPGLTQYF TGTGCCAGCAGCTCGACCCCAGGGCTAACCCAGTACTTC
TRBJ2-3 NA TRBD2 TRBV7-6 CASSRAGGADTQYF TGTGCCAGCAGCCGAGCGGGGGGGGCAGATACGCAGTATTTT
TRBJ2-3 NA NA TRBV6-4 CASMREPTDTQYF TGTGCCAGCATGCGGGAACCCACAGATACGCAGTATTTT
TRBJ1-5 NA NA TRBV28 CASSYHREGQPQHF TGTGCCAGCAGTTACCACAGGGAGGGTCAGCCCCAGCATTTT
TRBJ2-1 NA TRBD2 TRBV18 CASSPVTSVYNEQFF TGTGCCAGCTCACCAGTTACTAGCGTGTACAATGAGCAGTTCTTC